This T cell receptor (beta chain) comes out of a study of regulatory T cells in long-lasting Graves disease (dated by TCRdb to the early 2020s). About the investigation overall: In the newly diagnosed Graves' disease group, patients had been taking antithyroid drugs for less than 3 months. TCR sequencing covered about 13 persistent and about 20 newly diagnosed Graves' disease patients, some 33 samples in total. Persistent Graves' disease patients were compared with newly diagnosed Graves' disease patients by peripheral blood TCR sequencing and RNA sequencing. The study took place in China and was registered as a clinical trial.

The library was obtained by multiplex PCR. These reads were obtained on an Illumina HiSeq 4000. TCR beta libraries were built with iRepertoire HTBI primers and Arm-PCR amplification of CDR3 regions. Gel purification was performed on PCR products prior to sequencing. Concerning the study's data processing: A total of some 65 TRBV and approximately 15 TRBJ segments were identified across samples and were used for gene usage analysis of CDR3 amino acid clonotypes. Filtered high-quality paired reads were merged into contigs using COPE and FqMerger. BLAST was used to align contigs to IMGT TRBV, TRBD and TRBJ reference genes, with CDR3 defined following IMGT. Any clonotype with a frequency above 0.1% was counted as a highly expanded clone. Shannon entropy served as the measure of repertoire diversity, while the Gini coefficient captured V-J evenness. Public clonotypes were defined as clonotypes shared by more than one individual. The public reads were reanalyzed by TCRdb: fastp trimming at Q25, MiXCR alignment, in-frame beta chains only. Each CDR3 protein gets just one entry, which takes the most common genes and DNA from the rows behind it. These V and J calls derive from TCRdb rather than the authors' analysis. A total of a few hundred thousand distinct CDR3 sequences appear in this sample, just over 20% of them only once. Clones ranked in the top ten supply about 15% of the sample.

Worth noting for this clonotype: No antigen is known for it. There are no base qualities to consult, and no much larger clone falls within one base.

Measured from the cysteine to the phenylalanine, the CDR3 is 15 residues long. Here the CDR3 DNA is all that survives: 45 bases in frame from base 1. The germline V end is reduced by 2 bases and the J end by 4 bases; junction bases left unmatched: 5. The germline V gene specifies ENHRY as CDR1 and SYGVKD as CDR2. General conclusions and limits of the study: More public clonotypes were shared among persistent patients (over 2,500) than among newly diagnosed patients (966). Sequencing and analysis were restricted to the TCR beta chain. TRBV28, TRBJ1-2 and TRBJ2-5 were preferentially used in persistent disease, while TRBV20-1 and TRBJ2-1 were favored in newly diagnosed disease. Persistent Graves' disease patients showed lower TCR Shannon entropy and fewer highly expanded clones than newly diagnosed patients, suggesting clonal expansion. Peripheral blood alone was examined, since thyroid tissue, which constituted the primary lesion, could not be accessed. As a limitation, the authors acknowledged that the small sample size may reduce accuracy.

The sample's time point label, in plain terms: newly diagnosed GD, antithyroid drugs for less than 3 months. For both TCR sequencing and RNA sequencing, RNA was extracted from PBMCs using TRIzol. The diagnosis of Graves' disease followed American Thyroid Association guidelines. Patients for the study were recruited at an endocrinology department in Xi'an, China. Each patient gave 9 to 10 milliliters of peripheral blood, collected in an EDTA anticoagulant tube. Ficoll Paque Plus density gradient separation was used to isolate PBMCs, and no additional T cell sorting was done. RNA quality was checked with an Agilent 2100 Bioanalyzer and agarose gel, and concentration with a NanoDrop 2000.

The sample was peripheral blood mononuclear cells (PBMCs), taken at new diagnosis, from a patient treated with antithyroid drugs. The receptor was isolated from a female donor with Graves disease. The receptor chain draws on TRBV10-3 and TRBJ1-5; 7 junctional bases match TRBD1. The nucleotide sequence reads TGTGCCATCAGTGAGCGACAGGGAAATAATCAGCCCCAGCATTTT. It translates as CAISERQGNNQPQHF.